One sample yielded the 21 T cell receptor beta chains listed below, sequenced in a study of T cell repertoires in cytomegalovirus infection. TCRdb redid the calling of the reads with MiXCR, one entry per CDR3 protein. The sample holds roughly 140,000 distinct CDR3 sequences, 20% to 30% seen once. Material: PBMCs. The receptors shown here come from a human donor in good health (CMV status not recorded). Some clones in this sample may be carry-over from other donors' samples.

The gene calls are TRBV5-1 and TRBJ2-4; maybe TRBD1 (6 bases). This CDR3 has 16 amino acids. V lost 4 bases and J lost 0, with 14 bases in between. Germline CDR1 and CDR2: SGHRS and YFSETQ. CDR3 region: CASSIRTALAKNIQYF. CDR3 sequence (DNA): TGCGCCAGCAGCATACGGACAGCACTAGCCAAAAACATTCAGTACTTC.

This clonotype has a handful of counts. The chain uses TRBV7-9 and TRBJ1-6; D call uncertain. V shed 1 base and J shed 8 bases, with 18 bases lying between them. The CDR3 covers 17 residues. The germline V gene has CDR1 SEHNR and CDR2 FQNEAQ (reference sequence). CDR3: CASSLGPNNYGDSPLHF. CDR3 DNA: TGTGCCAGCAGCTTAGGCCCTAATAACTATGGGGATTCACCCCTCCACTTT.

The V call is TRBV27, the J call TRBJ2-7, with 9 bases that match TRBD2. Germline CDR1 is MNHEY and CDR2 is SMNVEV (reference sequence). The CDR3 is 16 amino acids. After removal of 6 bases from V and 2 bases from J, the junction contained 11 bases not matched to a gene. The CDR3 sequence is CASRTVLAGRTYEQYF. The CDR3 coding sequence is TGTGCCAGCAGGACCGTCCTAGCGGGGCGAACCTACGAGCAGTACTTC.

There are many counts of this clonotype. This chain's CDR3 is CASSLGLVQDTQYF. CDR3 coding DNA: TGTGCCAGCAGTCTGGGACTAGTTCAAGATACGCAGTATTTT. This chain joins TRBV12-3 or TRBV12-4 and TRBJ2-3, with 8 bases fitting TRBD2. The CDR3 length is 14 residues. The V segment lost 5 bases and the J segment 5 bases; nucleotides outside the gene matches: 6.

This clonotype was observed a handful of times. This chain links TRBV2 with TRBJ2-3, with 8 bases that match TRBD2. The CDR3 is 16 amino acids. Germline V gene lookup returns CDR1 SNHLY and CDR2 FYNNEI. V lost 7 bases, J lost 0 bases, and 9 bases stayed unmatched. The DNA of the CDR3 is TGTGCCAGCACCCTAGCGGGCTTCTCTAGCACAGATACGCAGTATTTT. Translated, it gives CASTLAGFSSTDTQYF.

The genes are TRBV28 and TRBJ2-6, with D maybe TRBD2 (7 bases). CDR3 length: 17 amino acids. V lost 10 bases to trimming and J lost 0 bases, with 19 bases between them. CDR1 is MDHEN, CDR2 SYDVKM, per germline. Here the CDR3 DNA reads TGTGCCACCCGGGGCGGCGGGGGCCCCTCTGGGGCCAACGTCCTGACTTTC. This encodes CATRGGGGPSGANVLTF.

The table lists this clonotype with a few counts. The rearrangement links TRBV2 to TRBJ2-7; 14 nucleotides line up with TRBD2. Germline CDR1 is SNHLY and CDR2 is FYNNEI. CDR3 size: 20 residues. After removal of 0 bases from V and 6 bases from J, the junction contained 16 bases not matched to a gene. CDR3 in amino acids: CASSEALHASGLAGEGEQYF. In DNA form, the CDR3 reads TGTGCCAGCAGTGAAGCGCTTCACGCCTCGGGACTAGCGGGAGAGGGCGAGCAGTACTTC.

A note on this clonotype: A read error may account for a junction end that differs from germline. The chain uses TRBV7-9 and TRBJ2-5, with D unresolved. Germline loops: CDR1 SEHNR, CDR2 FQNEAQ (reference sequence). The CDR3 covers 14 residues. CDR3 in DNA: TGTGCCAGCAGCTTCCAGATGCCCACAGAGATCCAGTACTTC. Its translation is CASSFQMPTEIQYF.

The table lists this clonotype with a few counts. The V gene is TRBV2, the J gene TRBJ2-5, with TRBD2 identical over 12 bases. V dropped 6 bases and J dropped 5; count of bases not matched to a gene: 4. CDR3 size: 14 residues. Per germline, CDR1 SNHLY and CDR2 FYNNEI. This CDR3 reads CASRGGLAGETQYF. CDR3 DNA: TGTGCCAGCAGAGGGGGACTAGCGGGCGAGACCCAGTACTTC.

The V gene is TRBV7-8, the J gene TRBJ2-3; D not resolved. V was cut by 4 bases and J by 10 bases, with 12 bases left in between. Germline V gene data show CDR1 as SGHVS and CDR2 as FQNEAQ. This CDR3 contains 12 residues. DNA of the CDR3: TGTGCCAGCAGCTCGGGCCGAACCCCGCAGTATTTT. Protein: CASSSGRTPQYF.

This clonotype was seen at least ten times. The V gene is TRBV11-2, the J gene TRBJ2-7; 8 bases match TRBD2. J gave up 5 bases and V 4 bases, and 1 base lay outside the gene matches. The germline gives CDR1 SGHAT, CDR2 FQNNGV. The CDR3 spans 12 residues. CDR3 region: CASSYSGDEQYF. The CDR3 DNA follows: TGTGCCAGCAGCTATAGCGGGGACGAGCAGTACTTC. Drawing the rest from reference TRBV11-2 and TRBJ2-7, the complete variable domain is EAGVAQSPRYKIIEKRQSVAFWCNPISGHATLYWYQQILGQGPKLLIQFQNNGVVDDSQLPKDRFSAERLKGVDSTLKIQPAKLEDSAVYLCASSYSGDEQYFGPGTRLTVT.

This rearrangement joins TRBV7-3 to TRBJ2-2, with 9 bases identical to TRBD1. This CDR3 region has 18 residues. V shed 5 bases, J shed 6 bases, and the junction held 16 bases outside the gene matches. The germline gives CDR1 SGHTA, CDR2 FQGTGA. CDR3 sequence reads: CASSPVPSGTGLPGELFF. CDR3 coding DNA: TGTGCCAGCAGCCCCGTGCCGTCCGGGACAGGGCTCCCCGGGGAGCTGTTTTTT. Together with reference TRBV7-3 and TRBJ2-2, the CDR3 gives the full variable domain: GAGVSQTPSNKVTEKGKYVELRCDPISGHTALYWYRQSLGQGPEFLIYFQGTGAADDSGLPNDRFFAVRPEGSVSTLKIQRTERGDSAVYLCASSPVPSGTGLPGELFFGEGSRLTVL.

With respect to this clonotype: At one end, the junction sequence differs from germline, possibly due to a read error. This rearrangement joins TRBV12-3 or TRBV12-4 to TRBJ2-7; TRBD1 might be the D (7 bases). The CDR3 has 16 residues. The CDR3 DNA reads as TGTGCCAGCAGTTTAGGAGCGACAGGGAGGTCCTACGATCAGTACTTC. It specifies CASSLGATGRSYDQYF.

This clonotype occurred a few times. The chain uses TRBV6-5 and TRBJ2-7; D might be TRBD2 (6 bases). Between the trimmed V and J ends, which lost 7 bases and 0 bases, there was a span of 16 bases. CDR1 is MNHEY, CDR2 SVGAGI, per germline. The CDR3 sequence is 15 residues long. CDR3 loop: CASKQASESSYEQYF. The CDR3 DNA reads TGTGCCAGCAAGCAAGCTAGCGAGAGCTCCTACGAGCAGTACTTC.

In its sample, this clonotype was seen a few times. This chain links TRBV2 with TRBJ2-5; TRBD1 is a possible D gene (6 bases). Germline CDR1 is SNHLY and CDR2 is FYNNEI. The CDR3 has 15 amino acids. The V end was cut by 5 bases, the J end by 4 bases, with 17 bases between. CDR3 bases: TGTGCCAGCAGTCCACAGGGTTTGGGCCGAGAGACCCAGTACTTC. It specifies CASSPQGLGRETQYF.

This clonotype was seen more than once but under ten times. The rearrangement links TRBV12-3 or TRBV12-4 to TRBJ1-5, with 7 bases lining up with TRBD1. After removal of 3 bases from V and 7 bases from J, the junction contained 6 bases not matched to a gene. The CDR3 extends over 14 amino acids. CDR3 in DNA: TGTGCCAGCAGTTTGCAGGGGGGCAGGCAGCCCCAGCATTTT. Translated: CASSLQGGRQPQHF.

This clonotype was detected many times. The CDR3 loop is CASSLGSRGDNEQFF. The CDR3 DNA is TGTGCCAGCAGCTTAGGGTCCCGGGGGGACAATGAGCAGTTCTTC. The chain couples TRBV7-8 to TRBJ2-1, with TRBD2 matching over 7 bases. The CDR3 is made up of 15 amino acids. CDR1 is SGHVS and CDR2 is FQNEAQ in the germline V gene. V dropped 1 base and J dropped 5; count of bases not matched to a gene: 5.

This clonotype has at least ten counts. This CDR3 reads CASSLEPISYNEQFF. The CDR3 coding sequence is TGTGCCAGCAGCTTAGAGCCTATCTCCTACAATGAGCAGTTCTTC. The chain employs TRBV7-3 and TRBJ2-1; unclear D gene. The germline V gene has CDR1 SGHTA and CDR2 FQGTGA. The CDR3 consists of 15 residues. The ends were cut back, 2 bases at V and 0 bases at J, with 8 bases in the middle.

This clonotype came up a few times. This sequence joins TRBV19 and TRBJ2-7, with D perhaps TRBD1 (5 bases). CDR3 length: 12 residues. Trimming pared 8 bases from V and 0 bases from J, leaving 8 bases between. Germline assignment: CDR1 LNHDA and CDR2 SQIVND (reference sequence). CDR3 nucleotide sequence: TGTGCCAGTCAAGGGGACTCCTACGAGCAGTACTTC. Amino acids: CASQGDSYEQYF.

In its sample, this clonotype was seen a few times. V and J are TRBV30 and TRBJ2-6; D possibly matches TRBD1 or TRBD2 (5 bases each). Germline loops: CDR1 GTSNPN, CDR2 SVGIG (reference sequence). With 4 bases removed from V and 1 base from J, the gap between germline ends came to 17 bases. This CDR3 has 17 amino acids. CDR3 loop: CAWNTGTVHSGANVLTF. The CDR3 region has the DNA TGTGCCTGGAATACGGGGACCGTCCATTCTGGGGCCAACGTCCTGACTTTC. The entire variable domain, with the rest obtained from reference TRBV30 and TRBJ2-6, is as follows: SQTIHQWPATLVQPVGSPLSLECTVEGTSNPNLYWYRQAAGRGLQLLFYSVGIGQISSEVPQNLSASRPQDRQFILSSKKLLLSDSGFYLCAWNTGTVHSGANVLTFGAGSRLTVL.

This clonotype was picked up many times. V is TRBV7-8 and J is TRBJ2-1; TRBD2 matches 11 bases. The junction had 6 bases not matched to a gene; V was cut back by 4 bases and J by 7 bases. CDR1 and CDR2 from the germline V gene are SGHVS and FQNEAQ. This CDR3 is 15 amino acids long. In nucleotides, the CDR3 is TGTGCCAGCAGCTCACTAGCGGGAGTATCGAATGAGCAGTTCTTC. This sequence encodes CASSSLAGVSNEQFF.